This T cell receptor (beta chain) is from a study of control samples from healthy donors and cancer patients (dated by TCRdb to the early 2020s). Including cysteine and phenylalanine, the CDR3 has 18 amino acids. Only the CDR3 DNA stays, 54 bases, in frame from base 1. To note about this clone: Its antigen specificity is not known. Nothing much larger sits one base from this clone, and base qualities are not available.

The library was made by the immunoSEQ multiplex PCR assay. Imported from immuneACCESS, the table was reduced by TCRdb to in-frame sequences with V and J called. These copies leave out some clones; in studies compared against another copy, an unresolved V gene accounts for under half, and the cause of the remainder is not known. For this sample there are 130,000 to 150,000 clones; around 94% appear just once. The ten biggest clones cover 13% to 15% of the sample. This receptor chain uses TRBV21-1 and TRBJ1-5; TRBD1 is the table's D call and was not checked against the DNA. TRBV21-1 is an annotated pseudogene. The sequencing sample was made of PBMCs. This clonotype was sampled from a man in his sixties with colorectal cancer. In nucleotides, the sequence is TGTGCCAGCAGCAAAGAACAGGCGCCCTTAAGTGCCAATCAGCCCCAGCATTTT. This encodes CASSKEQAPLSANQPQHF.